The 9 T cell receptor beta chains given below trace back to one sample, sequenced in a study of OX40 agonist ivuxolimab in advanced cancers. The assay was immunoSEQ multiplex PCR, and TCRdb's table has in-frame clones only and misses some. This table has 70,000 to 95,000 clones, around 94% appearing once. Sample: CD4+ or CD8+ T cells sorted from blood, taken in a trial of the OX40 agonist ivuxolimab. Receptor source: an adult with an advanced solid tumor such as melanoma, head and neck, liver or kidney cancer.

This clone was counted a single time. The CDR3 sequence: CASSPGAGTGNQPQHF. The DNA for the CDR3 is TGCGCCAGCAGCCCCGGGGCGGGTACGGGCAATCAGCCCCAGCATTTT. V usage is TRBV4-1 and J usage is TRBJ1-5; possible D gene TRBD1, 5 bases. Trimming left V 4 bases short and J 2 bases short, with 15 bases between. The CDR3 runs to 16 residues. The germline CDR1 and CDR2 sequences are MGHRA and YSYEKL.

J is TRBJ1-1 and V is TRBV13; D possibly corresponds to TRBD1 (5 bases). Trimming removed 4 bases at V and 1 base at J, with 7 bases between. In germline, CDR1 is PRHDT, CDR2 FYEKMQ (reference sequence). The CDR3 extends over 13 amino acids. The CDR3: CASSSDRNTEAFF. CDR3 coding DNA: TGTGCCAGCAGCTCTGACAGGAACACTGAAGCTTTCTTT.

This chain connects TRBV27 to TRBJ1-2; D may be TRBD1 (5 bases). Germline assignment: CDR1 MNHEY and CDR2 SMNVEV (reference sequence). V lost 7 bases and J lost 4, with 19 bases in between. The CDR3 length is 15 residues. CDR3 sequence (DNA): TGTGCCAGCACACGATCGGGGGGACTCACCTATGGCTACACCTTC. This gives the protein CASTRSGGLTYGYTF.

The V gene is TRBV2, the J gene TRBJ1-2; D perhaps matches TRBD1 (5 bases). Germline V gives CDR1 SNHLY, CDR2 FYNNEI. V lost 8 bases, J lost 9 bases, and 16 bases lay in between. CDR3 length equals 12 residues. CDR3 sequence: CASRDGPLSYTF. The CDR3 DNA reads as TGTGCCAGCCGGGACGGACCTCTTAGCTACACCTTC.

The CDR3 region is CASSLRGLEQETQYF. CDR3 nucleotide sequence: TGTGCCAGCAGCCTTAGGGGACTGGAGCAAGAGACCCAGTACTTC. J is TRBJ2-5 and V is TRBV9; tentatively, D is TRBD2 (6 bases). Trimming stripped 4 bases from V and 2 bases from J, with 15 bases between. Per the germline V gene, CDR1 is SGDLS and CDR2 is YYNGEE. CDR3 size: 15 residues.

The chain links TRBV6-6 to TRBJ1-2, with TRBD1 identical over 9 bases. Germline V gives CDR1 MNHNY, CDR2 SVGAGI (reference sequence). The CDR3 is 15 residues long. V shed 6 bases and J 7 bases; nucleotides not matched to a gene: 12. The CDR3 DNA sequence: TGTGCCAGCAGCCCAAGGACACAGGGGGCTGTTGGCTACACCTTC. It specifies CASSPRTQGAVGYTF.

This clone has only one observation. V is TRBV5-1 and J is TRBJ1-1; maybe TRBD1 (5 bases). Germline V CDR1 and CDR2: SGHRS, YFSETQ. The CDR3 runs to 14 residues. V lost 4 bases and J 7 bases, leaving 17 bases between the germline ends. The DNA for the CDR3 is TGCGCCAGCAGCCCGGAGGAGGGGCTGGGTGAAGCTTTCTTT. Translating it yields CASSPEEGLGEAFF.

The chain links TRBV27 to TRBJ2-5; 8 positions agree with TRBD1. The DNA matches TRBJ2-7 better at its end, which makes the J call doubtful. The CDR3 spans 13 residues. CDR1 MNHEY and CDR2 SMNVEV come from the germline V gene (reference sequence). CDR3: CASSPGGTYEQYF. The CDR3 DNA reads as TGTGCCAGCAGCCCAGGGGGCACCTACGAGCAGTACTTC.

The rearrangement links TRBV2 to TRBJ1-1; D might be TRBD1 (6 bases). From germline, CDR1 is SNHLY and CDR2 FYNNEI. CDR3 length: 17 residues. Trimming removed 7 bases at V and 4 bases at J, with 25 bases between. The CDR3 loop reads CASKTVGLNRVITEAFF. The CDR3, as DNA: TGTGCCAGCAAGACGGTGGGCCTTAACAGGGTTATCACTGAAGCTTTCTTT.